Listed below are T cell receptor beta chains from one sample, sequenced in a study of OX40 agonist ivuxolimab in advanced cancers. Using immunoSEQ multiplex PCR, the repertoire was profiled, and TCRdb retains in-frame clones only, with some absent. The table lists some 74,000 clones, about four fifths of them singletons. The sample in question was CD4+ or CD8+ T cells sorted from blood, obtained in a trial of the OX40 agonist ivuxolimab. These receptors came from an adult with an advanced solid tumor such as melanoma, head and neck, liver or kidney cancer. CDR3s include the opening cysteine and the closing phenylalanine or tryptophan. A D gene is named only where the DNA matches it firmly. The size field is filled for only some rows; it gives once, few, many or a size class.

>TRBJ2-2|NA|TRBV28|NA
TGTGCCAGCAGTTTTCGTTTCCCACTTGGGGGGTCGGGGGAGCTGTTTTTT
CASSFRFPLGGSGELFF
>TRBJ1-3|NA|TRBV5-4|TRBD1
TGTGCCAGCAGCTCACAGGGGGCTGGGAACACCATATATTTT
CASSSQGAGNTIYF
>TRBJ1-4|NA|TRBV5-6|NA
TGTGCCAGCAGCACGACAGGCACTACCTCTAATGAAAAACTGTTTTTT
CASSTTGTTSNEKLFF
>TRBJ1-1|NA|TRBV4-1|NA
TGCGCCAGCAGCCAAGACCGGGGTCTGGGGGCAGGCACTGAAGCTTTCTTT
CASSQDRGLGAGTEAFF
>TRBJ2-7|NA|TRBV6-6|NA
TGTGCCAGCAGTAGGGACACAGGGCCGGTCTACGAGCAGTACTTC
CASSRDTGPVYEQYF
>TRBJ2-5|NA|TRBV28|NA
TGTGCCAGCGGGTATTCAGGGTCGGGAGAGACCCAGTACTTC
CASGYSGSGETQYF
>TRBJ1-3|NA|TRBV7-9|NA
TGTGCCAGCAGCAAGCGACCACAGATCCTCTCTGGAAACACCATATATTTT
CASSKRPQILSGNTIYF
>TRBJ2-3|NA|TRBV5-1|NA
TGCGCCAGCAGGCCTAACACCGCAGATACGCAGTATTTT
CASRPNTADTQYF
>TRBJ1-4|NA|TRBV6-5|NA
TGTGCCAGCAGTTACTCCAAGGGGGATGGTGAAAAACTGTTTTTT
CASSYSKGDGEKLFF
>TRBJ2-3|NA|TRBV7-6|TRBD2
TGTGCCAGCAGCTTAGTCCCGACCCTAGCGGGGGTTGGCACAGATACGCAGTATTTT
CASSLVPTLAGVGTDTQYF
>TRBJ1-1|NA|TRBV6-6|NA
TGTGCCAGCACCCGGGGGGGGCTGAACACTGAAGCTTTCTTT
CASTRGGLNTEAFF
>TRBJ1-5|NA|TRBV28|TRBD1
TGTGCCAGCAGATCCGGGACAGCAGGCAATCAGCCCCAGCATTTT
CASRSGTAGNQPQHF
>TRBJ1-2|NA|TRBV7-9|TRBD1
TGTGCCAGCAGCTCTGGACAGGGGTATGGCTACACCTTC
CASSSGQGYGYTF
>TRBJ2-7|NA|TRBV11-3|NA
TGTGCCAGCAGCCGATACCCCACTAGCACCGAGCAGTACTTC
CASSRYPTSTEQYF
>TRBJ1-1|NA|TRBV28|NA
TGTGCCAGCAAGGAGAGGGCCCAAAACACTGAAGCTTTCTTT
CASKERAQNTEAFF
>TRBJ2-4|NA|TRBV5-1|TRBD1
TGCGCCAGCAGCGCTGGGACAGGGAGTAGCATTCAGTACTTC
CASSAGTGSSIQYF
>TRBJ2-3|NA|TRBV2|TRBD2
TGTGCCATACAAGGACTAGCGGACAGCACAGATACGCAGTATTTT
CAIQGLADSTDTQYF
>TRBJ1-2|NA|TRBV7-2|NA
TGTGCCAGCAGCTTTCAGAAGGGGGGTTCGGAGGGCTACACCTTC
CASSFQKGGSEGYTF
>TRBJ1-2|NA|TRBV5-1|TRBD1
TGCGCCAGCAGCGCTGGCAAAGGGGGACAGACAAACAACTATGGCTACACCTTC
CASSAGKGGQTNNYGYTF
>TRBJ1-1|NA|TRBV7-2|NA
TGTGCCAGCAGCGAATACAGGGCGGGGAACACTGAAGCTTTCTTT
CASSEYRAGNTEAFF
>TRBJ1-5|NA|TRBV16|TRBD1
TGTGCCAGCAGACAGGGGGTAGGCAATCAGCCCCAGCATTTT
CASRQGVGNQPQHF
>TRBJ2-1|NA|TRBV4-1|NA
TGCGCCAGCAGCCACGATGTGAATGAGCAGTTCTTC
CASSHDVNEQFF
>TRBJ2-1|few|TRBV2|NA
TGTGCCAGCAGTTCGGGCGGGAAGCACAATGAGCAGTTCTTC
CASSSGGKHNEQFF
>TRBJ2-1|NA|TRBV5-1|NA
TGCGCCAGCAGCTTGGCCTTAAACGGGCCCTACAATGAGCAGTTCTTC
CASSLALNGPYNEQFF
>TRBJ1-1|many|TRBV28|NA
TGTGCCAGCGGTCGTGTCACCACTCCGAACACTGAAGCTTTCTTT
CASGRVTTPNTEAFF
>TRBJ2-7|NA|TRBV18|NA
TGTGCCAGCTCGCCTAATGGCTACGAGCAGTACTTC
CASSPNGYEQYF